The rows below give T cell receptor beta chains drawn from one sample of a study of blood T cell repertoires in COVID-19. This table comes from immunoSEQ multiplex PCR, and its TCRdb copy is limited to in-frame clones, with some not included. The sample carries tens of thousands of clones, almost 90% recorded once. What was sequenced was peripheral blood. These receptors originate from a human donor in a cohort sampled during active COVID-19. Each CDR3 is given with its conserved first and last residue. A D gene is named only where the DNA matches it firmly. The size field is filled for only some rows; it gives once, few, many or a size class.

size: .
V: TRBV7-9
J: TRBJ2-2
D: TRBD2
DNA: TGTGCCAGCAGCTTACGACTAGCAAGCACCGGGGAGCTGTTTTTT
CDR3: CASSLRLASTGELFF

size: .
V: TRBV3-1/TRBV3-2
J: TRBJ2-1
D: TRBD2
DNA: TGTGCCAGCAGCCAAGGATGGGGGACTAGCGGGAGAAAGTACAATGAGCAGTTCTTC
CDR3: CASSQGWGTSGRKYNEQFF

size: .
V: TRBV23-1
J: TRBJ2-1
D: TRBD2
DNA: TGCGCCAGCAGTCAATCAGGGACTAGTAGGGCTGAGCAGTTCTTC
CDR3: CASSQSGTSRAEQFF

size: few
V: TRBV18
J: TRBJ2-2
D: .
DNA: TGTGCCAGCTCCGTCGCCGGGGAGCTGTTTTTT
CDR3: CASSVAGELFF

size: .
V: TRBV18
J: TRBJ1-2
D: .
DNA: TGTGCCAGCTCACCGGGGGGTAACTATGGCTACACCTTC
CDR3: CASSPGGNYGYTF

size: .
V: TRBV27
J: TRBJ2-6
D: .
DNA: TGTGCCAGCAGTCGCCCAGGGTCTGGGGCCAACGTCCTGACTTTC
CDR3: CASSRPGSGANVLTF

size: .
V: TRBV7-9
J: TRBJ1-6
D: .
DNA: TGTGCCAGCAGCAGCGGGACCGCTGGGGATTCACCCCTCCACTTT
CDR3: CASSSGTAGDSPLHF

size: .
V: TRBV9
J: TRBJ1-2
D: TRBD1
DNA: TGTGCCAGCAGCCAATCGACAGGGGGCGAGGGCTATGGCTACACCTTC
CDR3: CASSQSTGGEGYGYTF

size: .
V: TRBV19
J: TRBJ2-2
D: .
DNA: TGTGCCAGTAGTAGAGCTGCAAACACCGGGGAGCTGTTTTTT
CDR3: CASSRAANTGELFF

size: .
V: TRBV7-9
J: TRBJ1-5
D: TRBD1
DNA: TGTGCCAGCAGCGCAGGGGGCGCAGGTCAGCCCCAGCATTTT
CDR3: CASSAGGAGQPQHF

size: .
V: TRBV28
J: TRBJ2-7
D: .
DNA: TGTGCCAGCAGGCAGGGCGGAGTATACTCCTACGAGCAGTACTTC
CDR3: CASRQGGVYSYEQYF

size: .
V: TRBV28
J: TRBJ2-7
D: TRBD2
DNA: TGTGCCAGCAGGGGGACTAGCGGGGGGTACGAGCAGTACTTC
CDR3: CASRGTSGGYEQYF

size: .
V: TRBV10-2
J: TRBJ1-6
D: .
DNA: TGCGCCAGCAGTGCTGGACAGCCGAATTCACCCCTCCACTTT
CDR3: CASSAGQPNSPLHF

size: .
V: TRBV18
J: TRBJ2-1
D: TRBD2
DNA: TGTGCCAGCTCCCTTACTAGCGGCAGCTCCTACAATGAGCAGTTCTTC
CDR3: CASSLTSGSSYNEQFF

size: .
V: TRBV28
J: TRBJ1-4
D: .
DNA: TGTGCCAGCAGGTGGGCGTCCTCAACTAATGAAAAACTGTTTTTT
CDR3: CASRWASSTNEKLFF

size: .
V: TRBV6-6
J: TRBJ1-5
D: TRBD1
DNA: TGTGCCAGCAGGGAAGACAGGGGCAATCAGCCCCAGCATTTT
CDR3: CASREDRGNQPQHF

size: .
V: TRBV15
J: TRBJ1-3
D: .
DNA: TGTGCCACCAGCAGAATTAATGGAAACACCATATATTTT
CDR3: CATSRINGNTIYF

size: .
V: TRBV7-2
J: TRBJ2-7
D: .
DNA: TGTGCCAGCAGCTCGGACTGGAGGGGGCGCGAGCAGTACTTC
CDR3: CASSSDWRGREQYF

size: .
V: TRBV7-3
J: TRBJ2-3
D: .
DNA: TGTGCCAGCAGCTTGAGCGGCGATACGCAGTATTTT
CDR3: CASSLSGDTQYF

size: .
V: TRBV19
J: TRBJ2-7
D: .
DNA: TGTGCCAGTAGTATAGATCTTGTGAGGGGAGGCTCTTACGAGCAGTACTTC
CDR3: CASSIDLVRGGSYEQYF

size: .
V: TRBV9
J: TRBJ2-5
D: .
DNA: TGTGCCAGCAGCGGGTCCGCGCGGGAAGAGACCCAGTACTTC
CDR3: CASSGSAREETQYF

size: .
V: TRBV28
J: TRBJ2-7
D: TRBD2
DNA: TGTGCCAGCAGACTTAGCGGGCTACTGGTCTCCGAGCAGTACTTC
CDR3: CASRLSGLLVSEQYF

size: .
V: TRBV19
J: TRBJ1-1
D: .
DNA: TGTGCCAGTAGTAGGCGTGGCGGGGCCAACACTGAAGCTTTCTTT
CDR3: CASSRRGGANTEAFF

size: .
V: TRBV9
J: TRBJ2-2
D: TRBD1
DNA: TGTGCCAGCAGCTCCACAGGGGCCCCCGGGGAGCTGTTTTTT
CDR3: CASSSTGAPGELFF

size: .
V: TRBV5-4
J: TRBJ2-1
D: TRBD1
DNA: TGTGCCAGCAGTCTCGACAGGGGTTCCTACAATGAGCAGTTCTTC
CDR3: CASSLDRGSYNEQFF

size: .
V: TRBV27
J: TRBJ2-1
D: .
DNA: TGTGCCAGCAGCTTCCCGCGAGCTACCTACAATGAGCAGTTCTTC
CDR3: CASSFPRATYNEQFF

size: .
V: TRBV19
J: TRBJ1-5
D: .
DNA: TGTGCCAGTACCCCTCAGGGGCAGGCGAAGGAGCCCCAGCATTTT
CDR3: CASTPQGQAKEPQHF

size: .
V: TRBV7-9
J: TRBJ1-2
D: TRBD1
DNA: TGTGCCAGCAGCGCACAGGGGGCGGAGGGCTATGGCTACACCTTC
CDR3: CASSAQGAEGYGYTF

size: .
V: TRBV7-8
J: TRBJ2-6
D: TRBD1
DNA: TGTGCCAGCAGCTCCGGGACAGGGTGGGCCAACGTCCTGACTTTC
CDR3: CASSSGTGWANVLTF

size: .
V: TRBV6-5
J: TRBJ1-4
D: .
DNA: TGTGCCAGCAGTTACTCTACCCAGGGACATGGTGAAAAACTGTTTTTT
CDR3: CASSYSTQGHGEKLFF

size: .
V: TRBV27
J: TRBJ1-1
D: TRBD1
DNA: TGTGCCAGCACCCCGACAGGGGTCACTGAAGCTTTCTTT
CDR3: CASTPTGVTEAFF

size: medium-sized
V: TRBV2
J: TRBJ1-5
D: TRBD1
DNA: TGTGCCAGCGCCGGTCAGGGGGCTTGGCAGCCCCAGCATTTT
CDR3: CASAGQGAWQPQHF

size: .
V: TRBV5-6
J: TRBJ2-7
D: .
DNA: TGTGCCAGCAGCTTGGTAGGCAGGGATTACGAGCAGTACTTC
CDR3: CASSLVGRDYEQYF

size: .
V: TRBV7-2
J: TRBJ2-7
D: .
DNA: TGTGCCAGCAGCTTACAGGGGAACGAGCAGTACTTC
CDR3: CASSLQGNEQYF

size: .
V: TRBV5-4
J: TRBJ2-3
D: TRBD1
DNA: TGTGCCAGCAGGTGGACAGGGGGCACAGATACGCAGTATTTT
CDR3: CASRWTGGTDTQYF